The 25 T cell receptor beta chains reported below all come from one sample, sequenced in a study of breast tumors, draining lymph nodes, adjacent tissues. TCRdb itself ran the multiplex PCR reads through MiXCR, one entry per CDR3 protein. The sample lists about 140,000 distinct CDR3 sequences, 30% to 35% occurring once. Axillary draining lymph nodes of breast cancer patients supplied the node samples. Sequencing was carried out using axillary lymph node tissue. Every receptor here comes from a female donor with breast cancer. Some clones in this sample may be carry-over from other donors' samples.

This clonotype occurred many times. The J gene is TRBJ1-6, the V gene TRBV10-2; no clear D. Trimming shortened V by 2 bases and J by 9 bases, and 8 bases separated the two germline ends. This CDR3 contains 13 residues. The germline V gene encodes CDR1 WSHSY and CDR2 SAAADI. The CDR3 sequence is CASSEGVRSPLHF. The CDR3 DNA follows: TGCGCCAGCAGTGAGGGTGTACGTTCACCCCTCCACTTT.

This clonotype was detected many times. The chain carries TRBV12-3 or TRBV12-4 and TRBJ2-3; 7 bases line up with TRBD2. Losses at the gene ends were 5 bases for V and 0 bases for J; bases not matched to a gene: 8. This CDR3 has 16 amino acids. CDR3 coding DNA: TGTGCCAGCAGTCCTGTGGGGGGGGGAAGCACAGATACGCAGTATTTT. Protein: CASSPVGGGSTDTQYF.

The V call is TRBV6-2 or TRBV6-3, the J call TRBJ2-3; 8 bases line up with TRBD2. Unmatched junction bases numbered 12, after V lost 0 bases and J lost 10 bases. From germline, CDR1 is MNHEY and CDR2 SVGEGT. The CDR3 is 16 residues long. The CDR3: CASSYSTPGGTRAQYF. Written as DNA, the CDR3 is TGTGCCAGCAGTTACTCGACCCCGGGGGGGACCCGGGCGCAGTATTTT.

At least ten counts were recorded for this clonotype. The chain has TRBV6-6 and TRBJ2-3, with TRBD1 as a possible D gene (6 bases). CDR1 MNHNY and CDR2 SVGAGI come from the germline V gene (reference sequence). This CDR3 region has 17 residues. Trimming removed 2 bases at V and 0 bases at J, with 15 bases between. CDR3 protein: CASSYHKDRPSTDTQYF. The CDR3 DNA reads TGTGCCAGCAGTTACCACAAGGACAGACCAAGCACAGATACGCAGTATTTT.

This clonotype has ten or more counts. The rearrangement uses TRBV2 and TRBJ2-2; TRBD2 agrees at 11 bases. This CDR3 is built from 15 residues. Germline-derived CDR1 and CDR2 are SNHLY and FYNNEI. V was pared by 5 bases and J by 7 bases, with 6 bases of the junction left unmatched. In nucleotides, the CDR3 is TGTGCCAGCAGTTTTAGCGGGGGGGCTAACGGGGAGCTGTTTTTT. Amino acids: CASSFSGGANGELFF.

This clonotype appeared many times. The CDR3 is CSAADAEAFF. CDR3 nucleotide sequence: TGCAGCGCCGCGGACGCTGAAGCTTTCTTT. The chain joins TRBV29-1 to TRBJ1-1; D ambiguous. Trimming cost V 7 bases and J 6 bases, with 9 bases left between them. In germline, CDR1 is SQVTM, CDR2 ANQGSEA. There are 10 residues in the CDR3.

This clonotype was seen at least ten times. A much larger clone is a single base away; this may be a read error. The V gene is TRBV9, the J gene TRBJ1-6, with D maybe TRBD1 (6 bases). Germline loops: CDR1 SGDLS, CDR2 YYNGEE. The CDR3 has 15 residues. For the CDR3, the DNA is TGTGCCAGCAGCAATTGGGACACCCCTAATTCACCCCCCCACTTT. It encodes CASSNWDTPNSPPHF.

This clonotype occurred many times. The V and J genes are TRBV5-5 and TRBJ1-2; tentatively, D is TRBD1 (5 bases). With 0 bases removed from V and 8 bases from J, the gap between germline ends came to 20 bases. The CDR3 totals 16 residues. Germline values: CDR1 SGHKS, CDR2 YYEKEE (reference sequence). The CDR3 loop reads CASSLDAGQSSGGYTF. CDR3 bases: TGTGCCAGCAGCTTGGATGCCGGACAATCGTCGGGCGGCTACACCTTC.

This clonotype was detected many times. The chain is built from TRBV6-5 and TRBJ1-5; no clear D gene. Germline assignment: CDR1 MNHEY and CDR2 SVGAGI. The germline V and J ends were trimmed by 2 bases and 6 bases, with 11 bases remaining between them. This CDR3 contains 14 residues. CDR3 bases: TGTGCCAGCAGTTACCTTCTGGGATCTCAGCCCCAGCATTTT. This codes for CASSYLLGSQPQHF.

This chain joins TRBV9 and TRBJ2-3, with 8 bases fitting TRBD2. From germline, CDR1 is SGDLS and CDR2 YYNGEE. After removal of 4 bases from V and 1 base from J, the junction contained 20 bases not matched to a gene. There are 20 residues in the CDR3. Here the CDR3 reads CASSQAGRRLANFCTDTQYF. CDR3 in DNA: TGTGCCAGCAGCCAGGCGGGGCGGAGACTAGCGAATTTTTGCACAGATACGCAGTATTTT.

This chain connects TRBV5-1 to TRBJ1-4, with D tentatively TRBD1 (5 bases). Trimming took 0 bases from V and 5 from J, leaving 14 bases between them. This CDR3 is 16 amino acids long. CDR1 is SGHRS and CDR2 is YFSETQ in the germline V gene. CDR3 sequence: CASSLVGSGANEKLFF. CDR3 bases: TGCGCCAGCAGCTTGGTCGGCTCTGGGGCAAATGAAAAACTGTTTTTT.

This rearrangement joins TRBV27 to TRBJ1-2, with 10 bases matching TRBD1. This CDR3 contains 15 residues. V lost 3 bases, J lost 8 bases, and 9 bases stayed unmatched. Germline V gene data show CDR1 as MNHEY and CDR2 as SMNVEV (reference sequence). CDR3 in amino acids: CASSFYTDRGSGYTF. CDR3 DNA: TGTGCCAGCAGTTTCTATACGGACAGGGGGAGCGGCTACACCTTC.

The chain carries TRBV24-1 and TRBJ2-5, with 9 bases matching TRBD1. The germline gives CDR1 KGHDR, CDR2 SFDVKD. Trimming removed 5 bases from V and 12 bases from J; junction bases left unmatched: 9. The CDR3 is 13 residues long. CDR3 coding DNA: TGTGCCACCAGTGCCCTGACCCGGGACAGGGAGTACTTC. This encodes CATSALTRDREYF.

The V and J genes are TRBV5-1 and TRBJ2-7, with TRBD1 matching over 10 bases. Germline V gene data show CDR1 as SGHRS and CDR2 as YFSETQ. The CDR3 extends over 15 amino acids. CDR3 in DNA: TGTGCCAGCAGAAGGCCGGGACAGGGGTCCTACGAGCAGTACGTC. Amino acid sequence: CASRRPGQGSYEQYV.

The chain couples TRBV2 to TRBJ2-3, with TRBD1 matching over 10 bases. This CDR3 spans 15 amino acids. Trimming cost V 4 bases and J 6 bases; bases outside gene matches: 7. Germline CDR1 and CDR2: SNHLY and FYNNEI. This CDR3 is CASSADRGPGDTQYF. CDR3 nucleotides: TGTGCCAGCAGTGCCGACAGGGGGCCTGGGGATACGCAGTATTTT.

For this clonotype: Given the absence of the conserved phenylalanine or tryptophan at the CDR3 end, a read error is likely. V is TRBV28 and J is TRBJ1-5; 9 bases are a match to TRBD1. This CDR3 contains 13 residues. Germline assignment: CDR1 MDHEN and CDR2 SYDVKM. The V and J ends lost 6 bases and 5 bases, in that order; junction bases with no gene match: 2. CDR3 sequence (DNA): TGTGCCAGCAGGACAGGGGGACATCAGCCCCAGCATCTT. Translation gives CASRTGGHQPQHL.

At least ten counts were recorded for this clonotype. The chain combines TRBV10-3 with TRBJ2-7; 9 nucleotides line up with TRBD1. V lost 9 bases and J lost 3; bases outside the gene matches: 6. The CDR3 runs 13 residues. CDR1 is ENHRY, CDR2 SYGVKD, per germline. The CDR3 nucleotides read TGTGCCATGGGACAGGGTGGGAGCTACGAGCAGTACTTC. The encoded protein is CAMGQGGSYEQYF.

The rearrangement uses TRBV12-3 or TRBV12-4 and TRBJ1-2; 9 nucleotides line up with TRBD1. The CDR3 has 13 amino acids. J lost 8 bases, V lost 3 bases, and 4 bases had no gene match. CDR3 coding DNA: TGTGCCAGCAGTTTGACAGGGGGGTCCGGCTACACCTTC. Its protein is CASSLTGGSGYTF.

This clonotype was detected only a few times. V gene TRBV18 combines with J gene TRBJ1-5; possibly TRBD1 for D (5 bases). The CDR3 consists of 14 residues. The germline V and J ends were trimmed by 6 bases and 5 bases, with 14 bases remaining between them. Per germline, CDR1 KGHSH and CDR2 LQKENI. CDR3 sequence reads: CASSGGAAYQPQHF. The CDR3 nucleotides are TGTGCCAGCTCTGGAGGGGCAGCGTATCAGCCCCAGCATTTT.

This clonotype was observed at least ten times. The CDR3 coding sequence is TGTGCCAGCAGACGTTACCTAGCGGGGGCCCGCACAGATACGCAGTATTTT. Translated: CASRRYLAGARTDTQYF. This rearrangement joins TRBV12-3 or TRBV12-4 to TRBJ2-3; 10 bases agree with TRBD2. The CDR3 has 17 residues. The junction had 10 bases not matched to a gene; V was cut back by 6 bases and J by 1 base.

J is TRBJ2-5 and V is TRBV24-1, with a weak D call TRBD1 (5 bases). V lost 6 bases and J lost 5, with 9 bases in between. Per the germline V gene, CDR1 is KGHDR and CDR2 is SFDVKD. CDR3 length: 12 residues. The CDR3 spells CATSRAGETQYF. CDR3 bases: TGTGCCACCAGTCGTGCAGGGGAGACCCAGTACTTC.

The rearrangement uses TRBV7-9 and TRBJ1-6; TRBD1 matches at 9 bases. Germline V gene data show CDR1 as SEHNR and CDR2 as FQNEAQ (reference sequence). The CDR3 covers 15 residues. Trimming removed 6 bases from V and 5 bases from J; junction bases left unmatched: 5. The CDR3 nucleotides read TGTGCCAGCAGAACCGGGACAGGGAATAATTCACCCCTCCACTTT. Translated, it gives CASRTGTGNNSPLHF.

The chain links TRBV6-1 to TRBJ1-2; D gene uncertain. This CDR3 is 15 amino acids long. V was clipped by 5 bases and J by 3 bases, with 16 bases between them. Germline lookup yields CDR1 MNHNS and CDR2 SASEGT. This CDR3 is CASSHLGSGDYGYTF. The CDR3 nucleotides read TGTGCCAGCAGTCATCTGGGATCGGGAGACTATGGCTACACCTTC.

This clonotype was recorded a few times. The chain carries TRBV6-2 or TRBV6-3 and TRBJ2-5; perhaps TRBD1 as D (5 bases). The CDR3 loop spans 13 amino acids. Germline values: CDR1 MNHEY, CDR2 SVGEGT. V was shortened by 6 bases and J by 2 bases, with 10 bases between the two germline ends. CDR3 residues: CASRQTAQETQYF. In nucleotides, the CDR3 is TGTGCCAGCAGACAGACAGCGCAAGAGACCCAGTACTTC.

Many counts were recorded for this clonotype. This chain connects TRBV28 to TRBJ1-5; D is ambiguous. The CDR3 has 13 residues. V shed 2 bases and J shed 5 bases, with 7 bases lying between them. The germline V gene has CDR1 MDHEN and CDR2 SYDVKM. CDR3 DNA: TGTGCCAGCAGTTTAAGTCAGGATCAGCCCCAGCATTTT. Amino acid sequence: CASSLSQDQPQHF.